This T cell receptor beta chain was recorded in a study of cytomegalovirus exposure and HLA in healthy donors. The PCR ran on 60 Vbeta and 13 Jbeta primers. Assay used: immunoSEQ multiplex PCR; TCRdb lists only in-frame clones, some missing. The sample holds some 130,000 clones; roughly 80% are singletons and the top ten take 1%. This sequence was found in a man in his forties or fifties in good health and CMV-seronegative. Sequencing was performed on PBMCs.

The DNA of the CDR3 is TGCAGCGTCCGACAGGGCGGGGAAAAACTGTTTTTT. Protein product: CSVRQGGEKLFF. This chain connects TRBV29-1 to TRBJ1-4; 7 positions match TRBD1. V gave up 6 bases and J gave up 8 bases; unmatched junction bases: 6. This CDR3 contains 12 residues. CDR1 and CDR2 from the germline V gene are SQVTM and ANQGSEA. The full variable domain, its missing parts supplied by reference TRBV29-1 and TRBJ1-4, is SAVISQKPSRDICQRGTSLTIQCQVDSQVTMMFWYRQQPGQSLTLIATANQGSEATYESGFVIDKFPISRPNLTFSTLTVSNMSPEDSSIYLCSVRQGGEKLFFGSGTQLSVL.